This TCR beta chain comes out of a study of cytomegalovirus exposure and HLA in healthy donors. Study-wide results and limits: The likely origin of a cluster of highly shared sequence variants was a sequencing artifact. The authors later found HLA-associated TCR beta chains more clonally expanded than equally common others. In vitro testing confirmed a few CMV-associated chains as specific for CMV antigens.

The PCR ran on 60 Vbeta and 13 Jbeta primers. Sequencing used immunoSEQ multiplex PCR; TCRdb keeps in-frame clones, though not all of them. The data hold some 140,000 clones, with about four fifths observed a single time. Comments on this clone: Its antigen is unknown.

Sequences were obtained from PBMCs. The receptor was isolated from a man aged 25-45 years in good health.

In nucleotides, the CDR3 is TGCGCCAGCAGCCTGGGACTTCAAGAGACCCAGTACTTC. Translating it yields CASSLGLQETQYF. The chain uses TRBV4-1 and TRBJ2-5; the D gene is possibly TRBD2 (6 bases). Trimming took 4 bases from V and 2 from J, leaving 8 bases between them. The CDR3 is made up of 13 amino acids. In germline, CDR1 is MGHRA, CDR2 YSYEKL.